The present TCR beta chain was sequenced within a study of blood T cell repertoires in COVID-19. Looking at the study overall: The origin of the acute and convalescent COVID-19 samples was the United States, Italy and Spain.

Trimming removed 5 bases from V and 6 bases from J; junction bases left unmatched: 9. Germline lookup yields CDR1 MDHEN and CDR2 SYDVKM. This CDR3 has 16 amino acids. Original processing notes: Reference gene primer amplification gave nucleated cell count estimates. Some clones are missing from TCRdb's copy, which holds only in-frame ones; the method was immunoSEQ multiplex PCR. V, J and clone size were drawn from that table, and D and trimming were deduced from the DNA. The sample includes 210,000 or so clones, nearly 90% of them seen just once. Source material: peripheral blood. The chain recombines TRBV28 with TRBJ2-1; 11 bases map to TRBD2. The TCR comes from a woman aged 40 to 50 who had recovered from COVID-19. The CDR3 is CASSPISGRGPNEQFF. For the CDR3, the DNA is TGTGCCAGCAGTCCTATTAGCGGGAGGGGGCCCAATGAGCAGTTCTTC.